The T cell receptor (beta chain) described here comes from a study of T-cell reconstitution after alpha-beta-depleted transplantation in children. This clonotype occurred many times. Unique molecular identifiers featured in how the TCRbeta library was prepared. TCRdb ran MiXCR on the PCR reads and lists one entry per CDR3 protein. Among about 610,000 distinct CDR3 sequences, over 9.5% were seen once, and the ten largest hold about 4.2%. With 7 bases clipped from V and 2 bases from J, the junction kept 14 bases outside the gene matches. CDR3 length: 16 residues. Germline V gene lookup returns CDR1 SNHLY and CDR2 FYNNEI.

The chain uses TRBV2 and TRBJ2-7; TRBD2 matches at 7 bases. The starting material was PBMCs from the stem cell graft donor, obtained from the stem cell graft. The sequence derives from a human donor who donated a stem cell graft to a child with acute myeloid leukemia. The DNA of the CDR3 is TGTGCCAGCAACCCCGTGGGTAGCGGGCCTACCTACGAGCAGTACTTC. This codes for CASNPVGSGPTYEQYF.